This T cell receptor beta chain was sequenced for a study of blood T cell repertoires in COVID-19. Study-level background: Researchers got acute and convalescent COVID-19 samples from the United States, Italy and Spain. PBMCs, B-cell-depleted T cells, or T cells were the source of the cDNA or gDNA that made up the material.

In the original processing: Amplification from reference gene primers served as the basis for estimated nucleated cell counts. Libraries were prepared by immunoSEQ multiplex PCR; TCRdb keeps only in-frame clonotypes and omits some of them. The DNA gave D and trimming, while V, J and clone size come from that table. The sample lists around 100,000 clones, about nine tenths occurring once. This clone was seen only once. V dropped 7 bases and J dropped 5; count of bases not matched to a gene: 4. CDR1 and CDR2 from the germline V gene are SEHNR and FQNEAQ (reference sequence). This CDR3 spans 13 amino acids.

What was sequenced was peripheral blood. The J gene is TRBJ1-4, the V gene TRBV7-9; 7 positions match TRBD1. This sequence was found in a man aged 45-65 years with acute or convalescent COVID-19. CDR3 DNA: TGTGCCAGCACTACAGGGGACAATGAAAAACTGTTTTTT. The encoded protein is CASTTGDNEKLFF.